The following is a TCR beta chain sequence with its context. The entry originates in a study of OX40 agonist ivuxolimab in advanced cancers. The CDR3 is 14 amino acids. CDR1 is MNHNS, CDR2 SASEGT, per germline. V lost 0 bases and J lost 2, with 8 bases in between. The protocol was immunoSEQ multiplex PCR, while the TCRdb copy is restricted to in-frame clones and leaves out a portion. The table has about 90,000 clones, nearly 90% seen once. The chain has TRBV6-1 and TRBJ2-7; D remains unclear. The input for sequencing was CD4+ or CD8+ T cells sorted from blood, taken in a trial of the OX40 agonist ivuxolimab. The sequence derives from an adult with an advanced solid tumor such as melanoma, head and neck, liver or kidney cancer. The CDR3 here is CASSEALAPYEQYF. The DNA for the CDR3 is TGTGCCAGCAGTGAAGCATTGGCTCCCTACGAGCAGTACTTC.